The 30 T cell receptor beta chains presented below share a single source sample, sequenced in a study of CD8+ T cells in alopecia areata. The sample's treatment: oral pan-JAK inhibitor, 5-10 mg twice daily. RNA extraction was followed by reverse transcription into cDNA, which acted as the sequencing template. TCRdb's copy holds only in-frame clones and misses some; the assay was immunoSEQ multiplex PCR. There are 130,000 to 150,000 clones in the sample; roughly 80% occur only once, and roughly 25% lies in the top ten. The sequencing used CD8+ T cells sorted from blood, collected at week 4, from a patient treated with tofacitinib. The origin of the receptors is a human donor with alopecia areata.

This clone was seen only once. The rearrangement links TRBV4-3 to TRBJ1-3; D gene ambiguous. Germline CDR1 reads LGHNA; CDR2 reads YSLEER. The V gene lost 0 bases and the J gene lost 5 bases, with 17 bases spanning the gap. This CDR3 has 17 residues. This chain's CDR3 is CASSQDSAGRTRNTIYF. CDR3 DNA: TGCGCCAGCAGCCAAGATAGCGCGGGGAGGACCCGAAACACCATATATTTT.

The rearrangement uses TRBV27 and TRBJ2-7; D gene uncertain. Trimming left V 3 bases short and J 12 bases short, with 18 bases between. Germline V gene lookup returns CDR1 MNHEY and CDR2 SMNVEV (reference sequence). The length of the CDR3 is 13 residues. CDR3: CASSFRETSLLYF. CDR3 coding DNA: TGTGCCAGCAGTTTTAGAGAAACCTCCCTTCTGTACTTC.

This chain uses TRBV29-1 with TRBJ1-1; perhaps TRBD1 as D (6 bases). The CDR3 is 13 residues long. Germline V gives CDR1 SQVTM, CDR2 ANQGSEA. Trimming stripped 2 bases from V and 8 bases from J, with 15 bases between. Here the CDR3 DNA reads TGCAGCGTTGAAAGGGGGATCCTCCCCGAAGCTTTCTTT. Encoded protein: CSVERGILPEAFF.

This clone is a singleton in its sample. Sequence at one end of the junction differs from germline and may be a read error. The genes are TRBV29-1 and TRBJ2-3, with D uncertain. The CDR3 contains 12 residues. Germline V CDR1 and CDR2: SQVTM, ANQGSEA. The CDR3 reads CSVEIGGPTVDF. CDR3 DNA: TGCAGCGTTGAAATCGGTGGGCCTACCGTCGATTTT.

This clone appeared a few times. The rearrangement joins TRBV11-2 to TRBJ2-7, with 15 nucleotides matching TRBD2. The CDR3 runs to 16 residues. Germline V gives CDR1 SGHAT, CDR2 FQNNGV. V was pared by 5 bases and J by 7 bases, with 9 bases of the junction left unmatched. The CDR3 DNA reads as TGTGCCAGCAGCCCCCGCGGACTAGCGGGGGGGATAGAGCAGTACTTC. Encoded protein: CASSPRGLAGGIEQYF.

J is TRBJ2-1 and V is TRBV4-1; 8 bases fit TRBD1. The germline CDR1 and CDR2 sequences are MGHRA and YSYEKL. The CDR3 totals 13 residues. J lost 10 bases, V lost 0 bases, and 2 bases had no gene match. The CDR3 DNA reads as TGCGCCAGCAGCCAAGACAGGGGGCGGGAGCAGTTCTTC. It encodes CASSQDRGREQFF.

This rearrangement joins TRBV7-2 to TRBJ2-4; TRBD2 might be the D (6 bases). CDR3 length: 13 amino acids. Trimming removed 4 bases from V and 5 bases from J, with 9 bases in between. Germline CDR1 SGHTA, CDR2 FQGNSA. This CDR3 is CASSSRLENIQYF. In DNA form, the CDR3 reads TGTGCCAGCAGCTCTAGACTAGAAAACATTCAGTACTTC.

The V call is TRBV7-9, the J call TRBJ2-3; no clear D. V was shortened by 5 bases and J by 0 bases, with 6 bases between the two germline ends. CDR3 size: 13 residues. The germline CDR1 and CDR2 sequences are SEHNR and FQNEAQ (reference sequence). The CDR3 DNA follows: TGTGCCAGCAGCCCCAGTAGCACAGATACGCAGTATTTT. It is translated as CASSPSSTDTQYF.

J is TRBJ1-2 and V is TRBV13, with D hard to call. The CDR3 runs 14 residues. The V end was cut by 1 base, the J end by 3 bases, with 9 bases between. Germline V gene lookup returns CDR1 PRHDT and CDR2 FYEKMQ (reference sequence). The CDR3 DNA follows: TGTGCCAGCAGCTTAGCAAACAGACACTATGGCTACACCTTC. Translation: CASSLANRHYGYTF.

This chain links TRBV7-6 with TRBJ2-1; D may be TRBD1 (5 bases). With 3 bases removed from V and 4 bases from J, the gap between germline ends came to 16 bases. Germline values: CDR1 SGHVS, CDR2 FNYEAQ. The CDR3 runs to 16 residues. CDR3 amino acids: CASSLGPDGQYNEQFF. The CDR3 DNA reads TGTGCCAGCAGCTTGGGCCCGGACGGACAATACAATGAGCAGTTCTTC.

The chain combines TRBV4-1 with TRBJ2-2; D is uncertain. V lost 6 bases and J lost 5, with 7 bases in between. The germline CDR1 and CDR2 sequences are MGHRA and YSYEKL. The CDR3 has 12 residues. Here the CDR3 DNA reads TGCGCCAGCAGGTCGAGTACCGGGGAGCTGTTTTTT. This codes for CASRSSTGELFF.

The V call is TRBV7-9, the J call TRBJ2-3; 9 bases align to TRBD2. The CDR3 extends over 16 amino acids. The germline gives CDR1 SEHNR, CDR2 FQNEAQ (reference sequence). V shed 4 bases, J shed 6 bases, and the junction held 11 bases outside the gene matches. The CDR3 DNA reads as TGTGCCAGCAGCTCACCCTCCGGGACTAGCCTGGATACGCAGTATTTT. Its protein product is CASSSPSGTSLDTQYF.

V gene TRBV11-2 combines with J gene TRBJ2-5, with D possibly matching TRBD2 (6 bases). The CDR3 has 15 residues. V was cut by 6 bases and J by 4 bases, with 18 bases left in between. Germline CDR1 and CDR2: SGHAT and FQNNGV. In DNA, the CDR3 is TGTGCCAGCAGTAATATTGGAGGGGTCGGAGAGACCCAGTACTTC. Amino acid sequence: CASSNIGGVGETQYF.

The chain links TRBV6-5 to TRBJ2-5; tentatively, D is TRBD2 (5 bases). The CDR3 has 12 amino acids. Germline V gene sequence: CDR1 MNHEY, CDR2 SVGAGI. Trimming pared 5 bases from V and 7 bases from J, leaving 11 bases between. The DNA of the CDR3 is TGTGCCAGCAGTCCTGCCGGAGGGACCCAGTACTTC. It translates to CASSPAGGTQYF.

This clone has a single count. The CDR3 nucleotides are TGTGCCAGCAGCTTTCAGGGGGGCCTGAACACCGGGGAGCTGTTTTTT. Its translation: CASSFQGGLNTGELFF. V is TRBV7-3 and J is TRBJ2-2; D might be TRBD1 (7 bases). The CDR3 length is 16 residues. The germline V and J ends were trimmed by 3 bases and 1 base, with 12 bases remaining between them. Germline V gene lookup returns CDR1 SGHTA and CDR2 FQGTGA.

DNA for the CDR3: TGTGCCAGCAGCTCGCTACAGGAGGGGGCCGATTTCTCCTACAATGAGCAGTTCTTC. Its translation is CASSSLQEGADFSYNEQFF. V is TRBV13 and J is TRBJ2-1, with D possibly TRBD1 on 7 matching bases. With 4 bases removed from V and 0 bases from J, the gap between germline ends came to 22 bases. CDR3 length: 19 residues. Germline V gene sequence: CDR1 PRHDT, CDR2 FYEKMQ (reference sequence). Full variable domain (outside the CDR3, taken from reference TRBV13 and TRBJ2-1): AAGVIQSPRHLIKEKRETATLKCYPIPRHDTVYWYQQGPGQDPQFLISFYEKMQSDKGSIPDRFSAQQFSDYHSELNMSSLELGDSALYFCASSSLQEGADFSYNEQFFGPGTRLTVL.

The rearrangement joins TRBV9 to TRBJ2-1; TRBD2 agrees at 10 bases. The junction had 4 bases not matched to a gene; V was cut back by 2 bases and J by 2 bases. The CDR3 spans 16 residues. Germline V gene sequence: CDR1 SGDLS, CDR2 YYNGEE. The CDR3 spells CASSVSLAGAYNEQFF. The DNA of the CDR3 is TGTGCCAGCAGCGTGTCCCTAGCGGGGGCCTACAATGAGCAGTTCTTC.

CDR3 protein: CASSPYEQYF. DNA for the CDR3: TGTGCCAGCAGTCCATACGAGCAGTACTTC. This chain uses TRBV2 with TRBJ2-7; D is unresolved. Trimming took off 5 bases at V and 4 bases at J, with 3 bases between the two ends. There are 10 residues in the CDR3. Germline V gene sequence: CDR1 SNHLY, CDR2 FYNNEI.

The chain is built from TRBV7-6 and TRBJ2-7; the D call may be TRBD1 or TRBD2 (5 bases each). Germline loops: CDR1 SGHVS, CDR2 FNYEAQ. Trimming cost V 4 bases and J 2 bases, with 12 bases left between them. The length of the CDR3 is 14 residues. Here the CDR3 DNA reads TGTGCCAGCAGCTCTGGGGGTAATCCCTACGAGCAGTACTTC. It yields the protein CASSSGGNPYEQYF.

The chain recombines TRBV19 with TRBJ2-5, with a weak D call TRBD1 (6 bases). This CDR3 is built from 15 residues. The germline V gene has CDR1 LNHDA and CDR2 SQIVND (reference sequence). V lost 5 bases, J lost 3 bases, and 16 bases lay in between. CDR3 DNA: TGTGCCAGTAGTCCATGGACAGATTCCGAAGAGACCCAGTACTTC. Protein sequence: CASSPWTDSEETQYF.

The chain recombines TRBV29-1 with TRBJ1-2, with 8 nucleotides matching TRBD1. The CDR3 consists of 12 residues. CDR1 and CDR2 (germline): SQVTM, ANQGSEA. The V segment lost 4 bases and the J segment 6 bases; nucleotides outside the gene matches: 4. CDR3 sequence reads: CSVVTGGNGYTF. The CDR3 DNA reads TGCAGCGTTGTCACAGGGGGAAATGGCTACACCTTC.

The V call is TRBV4-2, the J call TRBJ1-1; no firm D call. Trimming took off 1 base at V and 1 base at J, with 7 bases between the two ends. Germline assignment: CDR1 LGHNA and CDR2 YNFKEQ. The CDR3 spans 14 residues. The CDR3 region is CASSQVAENTEAFF. The DNA of the CDR3 is TGTGCCAGCAGCCAAGTCGCGGAGAACACTGAAGCTTTCTTT.

The chain uses TRBV7-6 and TRBJ2-1; the match to TRBD1 covers 8 bases. Germline CDR1 is SGHVS and CDR2 is FNYEAQ. The CDR3 loop spans 14 amino acids. With V trimmed by 4 bases and J by 8 bases, 7 bases remained unmatched. The CDR3 sequence: CASSSGRGPDEQFF. CDR3 bases: TGTGCCAGCAGCTCAGGCAGGGGGCCAGATGAGCAGTTCTTC.

The chain is built from TRBV27 and TRBJ2-3, with D maybe TRBD1 (6 bases). Per the germline V gene, CDR1 is MNHEY and CDR2 is SMNVEV (reference sequence). The ends were cut back, 5 bases at V and 8 bases at J, with 14 bases in the middle. This CDR3 contains 13 residues. The CDR3 bases are TGTGCCAGCAGTACCCAGGGGCTAGTTACGCAGTATTTT. Its protein is CASSTQGLVTQYF.

J is TRBJ2-7 and V is TRBV27; D not certain. Trimming shortened V by 6 bases and J by 0 bases, and 3 bases separated the two germline ends. CDR1 MNHEY and CDR2 SMNVEV come from the germline V gene (reference sequence). There are 11 residues in the CDR3. The CDR3 reads CASRSSYEQYF. CDR3 nucleotides: TGTGCCAGCAGAAGCTCCTACGAGCAGTACTTC.

V and J are TRBV4-2 and TRBJ2-2; D may be TRBD1 or TRBD2 (6 bases each). The CDR3 sequence is 16 residues long. V lost 0 bases and J lost 4, with 12 bases in between. CDR1 LGHNA and CDR2 YNFKEQ come from the germline V gene. CDR3 sequence (DNA): TGTGCCAGCAGCCAAGATCGGGGGCGCGGCACCGGGGAGCTGTTTTTT. This translates into CASSQDRGRGTGELFF.

This clone was observed a single time. This chain uses TRBV4-2 with TRBJ2-5; 12 bases line up with TRBD2. The germline CDR1 and CDR2 sequences are LGHNA and YNFKEQ. CDR3 size: 16 residues. J gave up 0 bases and V 3 bases, and 2 bases lay outside the gene matches. The CDR3 protein is CASSHRLAGDQETQYF. The CDR3 coding sequence is TGTGCCAGCAGCCACCGACTAGCGGGGGACCAAGAGACCCAGTACTTC.

This rearrangement joins TRBV7-9 to TRBJ2-7; 10 bases map to TRBD1. The CDR3 is 14 amino acids. Looked up from germline, CDR1 is SEHNR and CDR2 is FQNEAQ (reference sequence). V trimming: 5 bases; J trimming: 3 bases; junction bases outside the gene matches: 4. The CDR3 here is CASSVGTGDYEQYF. As DNA, the CDR3 is TGTGCCAGCAGCGTGGGGACAGGGGACTACGAGCAGTACTTC.

This clone was observed a few times. V usage is TRBV7-6 and J usage is TRBJ2-7; 7 nucleotides align to TRBD1. Trimming at V came to 5 bases and at J to 2 bases, leaving 3 bases not matched to a gene. Germline assignment: CDR1 SGHVS and CDR2 FNYEAQ. CDR3 length equals 13 residues. CDR3 in DNA: TGTGCCAGCAGCACAGGGGCCGCCTACGAGCAGTACTTC. It yields the protein CASSTGAAYEQYF.

This chain joins TRBV28 and TRBJ1-1; TRBD1 is a possible D gene (5 bases). The CDR3 is 14 amino acids. V lost 6 bases and J lost 4, with 15 bases in between. Per the germline V gene, CDR1 is MDHEN and CDR2 is SYDVKM. In DNA form, the CDR3 reads TGTGCCAGCAGCCACGACAGCGGTGGCACTGAAGCTTTCTTT. As protein: CASSHDSGGTEAFF. Looking up the rest from reference TRBV28 and TRBJ1-1 gives the full variable domain: DVKVTQSSRYLVKRTGEKVFLECVQDMDHENMFWYRQDPGLGLRLIYFSYDVKMKEKGDIPEGYSVSREKKERFSLILESASTNQTSMYLCASSHDSGGTEAFFGQGTRLTVV.